The rows below give T cell receptor beta chains drawn from one sample of a study of cytomegalovirus exposure and HLA in healthy donors. The repertoire was sequenced with immunoSEQ multiplex PCR; TCRdb's copy has only in-frame clones and lacks some. The profile covers about 200,000 clones, with around 85% appearing a single time and 1.7% taken by the ten largest. The sample was PBMCs. These TCRs come from a man between 50 and 59 years old in good health and CMV-seronegative. Both conserved end residues are part of each CDR3. D genes are given only for firm matches. Some rows mark clone size as missing; the rest say once, few, many or name a class of expanded clone.

V gene	clone size	D gene	J gene	CDR3 length	CDR3 DNA	CDR3 protein
TRBV6-5	once	.	TRBJ1-5	16	TGTGCCAGCAGTTACGGGACACCGTATAGCAATCAGCCCCAGCATTTT	CASSYGTPYSNQPQHF
TRBV7-3	.	.	TRBJ2-3	13	TGTGCCAGCGCCCCGACTGGCGCAGATACGCAGTATTTT	CASAPTGADTQYF
TRBV27	.	.	TRBJ1-1	18	TGTGCCAGCAGGTACCCAGGCGGGAGGCTAATTAAGAACACTGAAGCTTTCTTT	CASRYPGGRLIKNTEAFF
TRBV9	few	.	TRBJ2-7	14	TGTGCCAGCAGCGTACCACCCCTCGGGGGAGAGCAGTACTTC	CASSVPPLGGEQYF
TRBV9	.	.	TRBJ2-2	14	TGTGCCAGCAGCGTAGTCACTAACACCGGGGAGCTGTTTTTT	CASSVVTNTGELFF
TRBV5-1	.	TRBD1	TRBJ2-5	13	TGCGCCAGCAGCTTCACAGGGGGAGAGACCCAGTACTTC	CASSFTGGETQYF
TRBV29-1	few	.	TRBJ2-7	12	TGCAGCGTTGTGGACATCCTCCACGAGCAGTACTTC	CSVVDILHEQYF
TRBV2	.	TRBD2	TRBJ2-2	15	TGTGCCAGCAGGGGAGGGACTAGCGGCACCGGGGAGCTGTTTTTT	CASRGGTSGTGELFF
TRBV28	.	TRBD2	TRBJ2-2	17	TGTGCCAGCAGTCCCAGACTAGCGGCCCGCCGGACCGGGGAGCTGTTTTTT	CASSPRLAARRTGELFF
TRBV9	.	TRBD2	TRBJ2-2	20	TGTGCCAGCAGCGTATCGGCAGGGATCGGAGCGGGAGCTCTCACCGGGGAGCTGTTTTTT	CASSVSAGIGAGALTGELFF
TRBV6-1	.	TRBD1	TRBJ2-3	14	TGTGCCAGCACAAGGACAGGGGAGGCAGATACGCAGTATTTT	CASTRTGEADTQYF
TRBV7-9	.	.	TRBJ2-2	14	TGTGCCAGCAGCTTAGTAATGAACACCGGGGAGCTGTTTTTT	CASSLVMNTGELFF
TRBV5-1	.	TRBD1	TRBJ2-7	16	TGCGCCAGCAGCGAAGCAACCGGGACAGGTTCTTACGAGCAGTACTTC	CASSEATGTGSYEQYF
TRBV2	.	.	TRBJ1-3	15	TGTGCCAGCAGTGTGCAATCAGTCTCTGGAAACACCATATATTTT	CASSVQSVSGNTIYF
TRBV28	once	TRBD2	TRBJ2-7	15	TGTGCCAGCAGTTCGACTAGCGGGGCGGCCTACGAGCAGTACTTC	CASSSTSGAAYEQYF
TRBV9	.	TRBD2	TRBJ2-1	17	TGTGCCAGCAGCGTGGGACTAGCGGGAGGGCTATACAATGAGCAGTTCTTC	CASSVGLAGGLYNEQFF
TRBV7-9	.	TRBD2	TRBJ2-1	17	TGTGCCAGCAGCCCCGACGGCGGATCTAGCGGGAGAGGTGAGCAGTTCTTC	CASSPDGGSSGRGEQFF
TRBV7-3	.	TRBD2	TRBJ2-1	19	TGTGCCAGCAGCTTAGGAATGACTAGCGGGCTGAAATTTCACAATGAGCAGTTCTTC	CASSLGMTSGLKFHNEQFF
TRBV25-1	.	.	TRBJ1-1	13	TGTGCCAGCAGTGAATACAGGAACACTGAAGCTTTCTTT	CASSEYRNTEAFF
TRBV6-5	.	.	TRBJ1-2	12	TGTGCCCCTGGGCCGAGACGATATGGCTACACCTTC	CAPGPRRYGYTF
TRBV7-2	few	.	TRBJ2-5	14	TGTGCCAGCAGCTTAAGACTTCAAAGGGAGACCCAGTACTTC	CASSLRLQRETQYF
TRBV10-3	.	TRBD1	TRBJ1-2	12	TGTGCCATCAGTCAGGGGGCGCGTGTCTACACCTTC	CAISQGARVYTF
TRBV7-2	once	.	TRBJ1-2	13	TGTGCCAGCAGCTTACAGGGTAACCACGGCTACACCTTC	CASSLQGNHGYTF
TRBV5-1	.	.	TRBJ2-3	17	TGCGCCAGCAGCTTGAGCACCCAGGGGATTAGTACAGATACGCAGTATTTT	CASSLSTQGISTDTQYF
TRBV6-6	.	TRBD1	TRBJ2-7	15	TGTGCCAGCAGAAAGACAGGGGAAGGTTCCTACGAGCAGTACTTC	CASRKTGEGSYEQYF
TRBV12-5	.	.	TRBJ2-1	13	TGTGCTAGTGGTTTGGACAGCTACAATGAGCAGTTCTTC	CASGLDSYNEQFF
TRBV10-3	.	.	TRBJ1-5	15	TGTGCCATCAGTGATAGTAGGGGAAGCAATCAGCCCCAGCATTTT	CAISDSRGSNQPQHF
TRBV9	.	.	TRBJ1-2	15	TGTGCCAGCAGCGTAGGTGTCTGGGGGCAGGATGGCTACACCTTC	CASSVGVWGQDGYTF
TRBV6-5	.	.	TRBJ2-7	14	TGTGCCAGCAGCGGCCCGGGGAGCCTCTACGAGCAGTACTTC	CASSGPGSLYEQYF
TRBV9	once	.	TRBJ2-7	15	TGTGCCAGCAGCCCCGGAGGGACCGTCTTCTGGGAGCAGTACTTC	CASSPGGTVFWEQYF
TRBV9	.	TRBD2	TRBJ2-1	16	TGTGCCAGCAGCGTAGTTCCCCTAGCGGGAGGCAATGAGCAGTTCTTC	CASSVVPLAGGNEQFF
TRBV7-9	few	TRBD1	TRBJ1-1	17	TGTGCCAGCAGCTTAGGGTACAGGGGGCGATTCAGGGGTGAAGCTTTCTTT	CASSLGYRGRFRGEAFF
TRBV18	.	.	TRBJ2-5	17	TGTGCCAGCTCACCAATCGGGCAGGGGGGCTACCAAGAGACCCAGTACTTC	CASSPIGQGGYQETQYF
TRBV6-5	.	TRBD2	TRBJ2-3	14	TGTGCCAGCACTTTACTTGGGGGAGGGGATACGCAGTATTTT	CASTLLGGGDTQYF
TRBV25-1	few	.	TRBJ2-4	14	TGTGCCAGCAGTGAATTTAGCGCCCAAGGCATTCAGTACTTC	CASSEFSAQGIQYF
TRBV25-1	few	TRBD1	TRBJ1-1	12	TGTGCCAGCACCCTCGACAGGGGGCAAGCTTTCTTT	CASTLDRGQAFF
TRBV5-4	.	TRBD2	TRBJ2-7	15	TGTGCCAGCAGCTTGGAGCCTAGCGGTTCCTACGAGCAGTACTTC	CASSLEPSGSYEQYF
TRBV7-6	.	.	TRBJ1-1	17	TGTGCCAGCAGCATTGGGGCACCTCAAGGGGTGAACACTGAAGCTTTCTTT	CASSIGAPQGVNTEAFF
TRBV27	.	.	TRBJ2-1	14	TGTGCCAGCAGTTCACCCCGACTCATCAATGAGCAGTTCTTC	CASSSPRLINEQFF
TRBV18	.	.	TRBJ2-5	12	TGTGCCAGCTCCCAGTACCAAGAGACCCAGTACTTC	CASSQYQETQYF
TRBV18	.	TRBD2	TRBJ2-3	15	TGTGCCAGCTCTGAGTCCGAGCGGGAGGTAGATACGCAGTATTTT	CASSESEREVDTQYF
TRBV7-9	.	.	TRBJ1-1	14	TGTGCCAGCAGCTTAGGGCGGGGGGGCACTGAAGCTTTCTTT	CASSLGRGGTEAFF
TRBV6-5	few	TRBD2	TRBJ2-2	15	TGTGCCAGCAGGACTAGCGGGAGTTTGGGCGGGGAGCTGTTTTTT	CASRTSGSLGGELFF
TRBV2	few	TRBD1	TRBJ2-3	14	TGTGCCAGCAGGTATACAGGGGTCACAGATACGCAGTATTTT	CASRYTGVTDTQYF
TRBV18	.	.	TRBJ1-5	15	TGTGCCAGCTCATCCAGGGTGGGGGCGGATCAGCCCCAGCATTTT	CASSSRVGADQPQHF
TRBV30	.	.	TRBJ1-1	15	TGTGCCTGGGCGCGTACTACAGGGAAGAACACTGAAGCTTTCTTT	CAWARTTGKNTEAFF
TRBV5-8	.	.	TRBJ2-3	13	TGTGCCAGCAGCCCACGGGTCACAGATACGCAGTATTTT	CASSPRVTDTQYF
TRBV2	.	TRBD2	TRBJ2-3	17	TGTGCCAGCGGAGAGCTAGCGGTTCTTCGGGGCACAGATACGCAGTATTTT	CASGELAVLRGTDTQYF
TRBV6-5	.	.	TRBJ2-7	14	TGTGCCAGTCGGCGAGGGACACTTATCGACGAGCAGTACTTC	CASRRGTLIDEQYF